These 15 T cell receptor beta chains were sequenced from one sample in a study of blood T cells in healthy people across ages. For the second PCR, which ran for roughly 6 to 12 cycles, a sample-barcoded 5' primer and a J-beta primer mix were used. TCRdb used MiXCR to reprocess the 5' RACE reads, holding one entry per CDR3 protein. This sample carries about 540,000 distinct CDR3 sequences, around 24% of them seen once, and the ten largest clones take roughly 9%. The same specimen was also included in a second study, on T cells of mothers and their children.

Input material: blood. These receptors were collected from a boy younger than 18 in good health.

The chain has TRBV12-3 or TRBV12-4 and TRBJ2-7; 11 positions match TRBD1. After removal of 7 bases from V and 3 bases from J, the junction contained 8 bases not matched to a gene. The CDR3 is 15 residues long. For the CDR3, the DNA is TGTGCCAGCAAAAAGTCGGGGACAGGGGGCTACGAGCAGTACTTC. Translation gives CASKKSGTGGYEQYF.

The rearrangement links TRBV5-1 to TRBJ2-5, with 8 bases identical to TRBD2. The tail of the sequence fits TRBJ2-1 better, so the J call may be wrong. The V gene's germline CDR1 is SGHRS and CDR2 YFSETQ. This CDR3 spans 13 amino acids. CDR3 sequence reads: CASSWTSSDEQFF. The CDR3 nucleotides are TGCGCCAGCAGCTGGACTAGCTCGGATGAGCAGTTCTTC.

This chain connects TRBV4-3 to TRBJ2-1; 8 bases match TRBD2. Germline V gene sequence: CDR1 LGHNA, CDR2 YSLEER. This CDR3 is 17 amino acids long. V trimming: 3 bases; J trimming: 7 bases; junction bases outside the gene matches: 14. As DNA, the CDR3 is TGCGCCAGCAGCCACACATTAGCGGGGCTCCTCGGAAATGAGCAGTTCTTC. Its protein is CASSHTLAGLLGNEQFF.

This clonotype was seen only a few times. This chain uses TRBV28 with TRBJ2-5; the D gene is possibly TRBD1 (5 bases). Per the germline V gene, CDR1 is MDHEN and CDR2 is SYDVKM. V lost 7 bases to trimming and J lost 5 bases, with 14 bases between them. CDR3 size: 13 residues. In DNA, the CDR3 is TGTGCCAGCAAGGGGCAACCCGGGGAGACCCAGTACTTC. Encoded protein: CASKGQPGETQYF.

This clonotype was found a few times. The chain carries TRBV24-1 and TRBJ2-1; TRBD2 aligns across 11 bases. This CDR3 is built from 17 residues. Germline CDR1 and CDR2: KGHDR and SFDVKD. The J segment lost 4 bases and the V segment lost 4 bases, leaving 8 bases of the junction unmatched. For the CDR3, the DNA is TGTGCCACCAGTGACCCTACGACTAGCGGGAAGTACAATGAGCAGTTCTTC. Residues: CATSDPTTSGKYNEQFF.

This clonotype has at least ten counts. The genes are TRBV20-1 and TRBJ2-2; 8 nucleotides match TRBD1. Germline values: CDR1 DFQATT, CDR2 SNEGSKA (reference sequence). V lost 6 bases to trimming and J lost 3 bases; unmatched junction nucleotides: 12. This CDR3 comprises 16 residues. The CDR3 DNA is TGCAGTGCCGCGGATCCCGGACAGGGTGACACCGGGGAGCTGTTTTTT. It encodes CSAADPGQGDTGELFF.

This chain uses TRBV6-2 or TRBV6-3 with TRBJ2-3, with D perhaps TRBD1 (5 bases). V lost 2 bases and J lost 3, with 9 bases in between. Per germline, CDR1 MNHEY and CDR2 SVGEGT. The CDR3 spans 14 residues. The CDR3 protein is CASSYVRETDTQYF. For the CDR3, the DNA is TGTGCCAGCAGTTACGTCAGGGAAACAGATACGCAGTATTTT.

The chain links TRBV27 to TRBJ1-4; D gene uncertain. This CDR3 region has 14 residues. The ends were cut back, 2 bases at V and 4 bases at J, with 8 bases in the middle. The germline V gene encodes CDR1 MNHEY and CDR2 SMNVEV (reference sequence). The CDR3 bases are TGTGCCAGCAGTTTAAGGGCAGTTAATGAAAAACTGTTTTTT. It translates to CASSLRAVNEKLFF.

The V and J genes are TRBV20-1 and TRBJ2-5; D may be TRBD1 (5 bases). Trimming left V 6 bases short and J 1 base short, with 18 bases between. Germline CDR1 DFQATT, CDR2 SNEGSKA (reference sequence). The CDR3 extends over 15 amino acids. For the CDR3, the DNA is TGCAGTGCCAGAATACGATACAGGCTCCAAGAGACCCAGTACTTC. This translates into CSARIRYRLQETQYF.

The chain recombines TRBV7-2 with TRBJ2-7, with 7 bases identical to TRBD2. J gave up 2 bases and V 4 bases, and 8 bases lay outside the gene matches. Germline V gene data show CDR1 as SGHTA and CDR2 as FQGNSA. This CDR3 contains 15 residues. The CDR3 reads CASSSRGGEAYEQYF. DNA for the CDR3: TGTGCCAGCAGCTCGCGCGGGGGAGAGGCCTACGAGCAGTACTTC. Full variable domain (missing parts from reference TRBV7-2 and TRBJ2-7): GAGVSQSPSNKVTEKGKDVELRCDPISGHTALYWYRQSLGQGLEFLIYFQGNSAPDKSGLPSDRFSAERTGGSVSTLTIQRTQQEDSAVYLCASSSRGGEAYEQYFGPGTRLTVT.

V is TRBV5-4 and J is TRBJ2-5; 10 bases align to TRBD2. Per germline, CDR1 SGHNT and CDR2 YYREEE (reference sequence). This CDR3 comprises 16 residues. J lost 11 bases, V lost 0 bases, and 13 bases had no gene match. The CDR3 loop reads CASSLAVGAGGQHQYF. In DNA form, the CDR3 reads TGTGCCAGCAGCTTGGCCGTAGGAGCGGGAGGGCAACATCAGTACTTC. Variable domain in full (rest from reference TRBV5-4 and TRBJ2-5): ETGVTQSPTHLIKTRGQQVTLRCSSQSGHNTVSWYQQALGQGPQFIFQYYREEENGRGNFPPRFSGLQFPNYSSELNVNALELDDSALYLCASSLAVGAGGQHQYFGPGTRLLVL.

This clonotype showed up many times. The chain is built from TRBV4-3 and TRBJ1-6; D is undetermined. The CDR3 sequence is 16 residues long. Trimming took 1 base from V and 3 from J, leaving 10 bases between them. Germline loops: CDR1 LGHNA, CDR2 YSLEER. The CDR3 DNA reads as TGCGCCAGCAGCCAAGCGTTATCGGGCTATAATTCACCCCTCCACTTT. Translation gives CASSQALSGYNSPLHF.

This clonotype was seen more than once but under ten times. The chain uses TRBV18 and TRBJ2-6; the D gene is possibly TRBD1 (5 bases). Trimming shortened V by 3 bases and J by 4 bases, and 13 bases separated the two germline ends. Germline loops: CDR1 KGHSH, CDR2 LQKENI. The CDR3 loop spans 16 amino acids. CDR3 region: CASSPWTTEGANVLTF. DNA for the CDR3: TGTGCCAGCTCACCTTGGACAACCGAGGGGGCCAACGTCCTGACTTTC.

The V and J genes are TRBV3-1 and TRBJ2-7; D gene unclear. CDR1 and CDR2 from the germline V gene are LGHDT and YNNKEL (reference sequence). There are 12 residues in the CDR3. Trimming shortened V by 1 base and J by 6 bases, and 7 bases separated the two germline ends. The CDR3 DNA reads as TGTGCCAGCAGCCAAGGACTCTCCGAGCAGTACTTC. This gives the protein CASSQGLSEQYF.

This clonotype occurred a few times. The rearrangement joins TRBV10-3 to TRBJ1-1; no clear D gene. Germline CDR1 ENHRY, CDR2 SYGVKD. This CDR3 has 13 amino acids. Trimming pared 3 bases from V and 2 bases from J, leaving 7 bases between. The DNA of the CDR3 is TGTGCCATCAGTGATGCTGGAAACACTGAAGCTTTCTTT. It yields the protein CAISDAGNTEAFF.